Presented here are 16 T cell receptor beta chains from one specimen sequenced in a study of blood T cell repertoires in COVID-19. Repertoires were generated with immunoSEQ multiplex PCR, while TCRdb's copy carries only in-frame clones and drops some. This sample has more than 250,000 clones; approximately 85% occur once, and the top ten carry 2.2%. Sequencing was performed on PBMCs or T cells enriched from blood (not recorded which). The source is a man aged 25-40 years who had recovered from COVID-19.

The J gene is TRBJ2-7, the V gene TRBV5-1; D possibly corresponds to TRBD2 (6 bases). Trimming removed 3 bases from V and 4 bases from J, with 14 bases in between. Germline lookup yields CDR1 SGHRS and CDR2 YFSETQ. CDR3 length: 14 residues. The CDR3 protein is CASSSASREYEQYF. CDR3 coding DNA: TGCGCCAGCAGCTCGGCTTCGCGGGAATACGAGCAGTACTTC.

This clone was observed a handful of times. The CDR3 protein is CASSPGQGDTGELFF. The CDR3 nucleotides are TGTGCCAGCAGTCCCGGACAGGGTGACACCGGGGAGCTGTTTTTT. The rearrangement links TRBV6-2 or TRBV6-3 to TRBJ2-2; 8 positions agree with TRBD1. V lost 5 bases, J lost 3 bases, and 5 bases stayed unmatched. CDR3 length equals 15 residues. The germline V gene has CDR1 MNHEY and CDR2 SVGEGT.

The chain joins TRBV3-1 (or the pseudogene TRBV3-2) to TRBJ2-1; 9 bases align to TRBD2. The CDR3 is made up of 21 amino acids. Germline CDR1 is LGHDT and CDR2 is YNNKEL (reference sequence). Trimming removed 0 bases from V and 0 bases from J; junction bases left unmatched: 15. CDR3 coding DNA: TGTGCCAGCAGCCAAGAGGGACTAGCTACATTTTTTTCTCGCTCCTACAATGAGCAGTTCTTC. Translating gives CASSQEGLATFFSRSYNEQFF.

The chain has TRBV30 and TRBJ1-2; the match to TRBD1 covers 10 bases. The CDR3 extends over 14 amino acids. The V and J ends lost 1 base and 5 bases, in that order; junction bases with no gene match: 4. Germline loops: CDR1 GTSNPN, CDR2 SVGIG (reference sequence). The CDR3 DNA sequence: TGTGCCTGGAGTGACAGGGACAGGGGATATGGCTACACCTTC. It codes for CAWSDRDRGYGYTF.

The rearrangement uses TRBV4-1 and TRBJ2-7; D possibly corresponds to TRBD2 (5 bases). The V gene's germline CDR1 is MGHRA and CDR2 YSYEKL. V gave up 0 bases and J gave up 9 bases, with 12 bases separating them. The CDR3 is 13 residues long. The CDR3 reads CASSQELEVLQYF. The CDR3 DNA is TGCGCCAGCAGCCAAGAGTTGGAGGTTTTGCAGTACTTC.

The chain employs TRBV5-1 and TRBJ2-1, with a tentative D call TRBD2 (5 bases). The CDR3 has 15 amino acids. Germline V gene sequence: CDR1 SGHRS, CDR2 YFSETQ. The V end lost 4 bases, the J end lost 4 bases, and 15 bases lay between the germline ends. The CDR3 bases are TGCGCCAGCAGCCTACGGAGGCCAGCTTACAATGAGCAGTTCTTC. This codes for CASSLRRPAYNEQFF. The full variable domain, completed using reference TRBV5-1 and TRBJ2-1, is KAGVTQTPRYLIKTRGQQVTLSCSPISGHRSVSWYQQTPGQGLQFLFEYFSETQRNKGNFPGRFSGRQFSNSRSEMNVSTLELGDSALYLCASSLRRPAYNEQFFGPGTRLTVL.

This chain uses TRBV24-1 with TRBJ2-5, with 7 bases identical to TRBD1. In germline, CDR1 is KGHDR, CDR2 SFDVKD. The ends lost 3 bases at V and 4 bases at J; junction bases unmatched: 7. The CDR3 contains 15 residues. In nucleotides, the CDR3 is TGTGCCACCAGTGATCTTAAAGGGGGCAGAGAGACCCAGTACTTC. This sequence encodes CATSDLKGGRETQYF.

The chain has TRBV7-6 and TRBJ2-1; 9 bases align to TRBD2. The germline CDR1 and CDR2 sequences are SGHVS and FNYEAQ. Trimming at V came to 1 base and at J to 2 bases, leaving 9 bases not matched to a gene. The CDR3 runs to 18 residues. The CDR3 nucleotides read TGTGCCAGCAGCTTAGAGGAGCTTAGCGGGGGCACCTACAATGAGCAGTTCTTC. This gives the protein CASSLEELSGGTYNEQFF.

V and J are TRBV7-2 and TRBJ1-6, with 10 positions matching TRBD1. V lost 6 bases, J lost 10 bases, and 12 bases stayed unmatched. Germline CDR1 and CDR2: SGHTA and FQGNSA. The CDR3 covers 16 residues. CDR3 coding DNA: TGTGCCAGCAGGGACTTTGGACAGGGGGTTTCGTCACCCCTCCACTTT. This translates into CASRDFGQGVSSPLHF.

This chain links TRBV9 with TRBJ1-5, with 7 bases aligning to TRBD1. Germline values: CDR1 SGDLS, CDR2 YYNGEE. This CDR3 has 15 amino acids. J lost 2 bases, V lost 3 bases, and 5 bases had no gene match. The CDR3 DNA is TGTGCCAGCAGCGCGACAGGGTTGGGCAATCAGCCCCAGCATTTT. Translating gives CASSATGLGNQPQHF.

The rearrangement links TRBV11-3 to TRBJ1-2; no clear D. Trimming removed 1 base at V and 3 bases at J, with 12 bases between. Germline CDR1 SGHNT, CDR2 YENEEA. CDR3 length: 15 amino acids. The CDR3 reads CASSLGPGTDYGYTF. The DNA of the CDR3 is TGTGCCAGCAGCTTAGGGCCCGGAACAGACTATGGCTACACCTTC.

The chain's CDR3 is CASSLWMAAEQYF. The CDR3 nucleotides read TGTGCCAGCAGCCTATGGATGGCGGCCGAGCAGTACTTC. The V gene is TRBV3-1 (or the pseudogene TRBV3-2), the J gene TRBJ2-7; D is uncertain. V lost 4 bases and J 6 bases, leaving 13 bases between the germline ends. CDR3 size: 13 residues. Germline V gene lookup returns CDR1 LGHDT and CDR2 YNNKEL (reference sequence).

In this sample, this clone turned up a few times. The rearrangement joins TRBV7-2 to TRBJ2-1; maybe TRBD1 (6 bases). CDR1 is SGHTA, CDR2 FQGNSA, per germline. V was shortened by 3 bases and J by 0 bases, with 12 bases between the two germline ends. This CDR3 has 16 residues. CDR3 coding DNA: TGTGCCAGCAGCTTTTTCAGGGGAAGCTCCTACAATGAGCAGTTCTTC. This sequence encodes CASSFFRGSSYNEQFF.

The chain links TRBV5-4 to TRBJ2-3; 7 bases map to TRBD1. This CDR3 has 15 residues. V shed 3 bases, J shed 2 bases, and the junction held 6 bases outside the gene matches. Germline values: CDR1 SGHNT, CDR2 YYREEE (reference sequence). This CDR3 is CASSSGQATTDTQYF. The DNA of the CDR3 is TGTGCCAGCAGCTCTGGACAGGCGACCACAGATACGCAGTATTTT.

The chain links TRBV25-1 to TRBJ2-2; TRBD1 might be the D (6 bases). CDR3 length equals 17 residues. Germline CDR1 reads MGHDK; CDR2 reads SYGVNS. The V gene lost 5 bases and the J gene lost 3 bases, with 19 bases spanning the gap. CDR3 bases: TGTGCCAGCAGTCCCATACAGGGCTTCCGAGACACCGGGGAGCTGTTTTTT. Protein product: CASSPIQGFRDTGELFF.

J is TRBJ2-5 and V is TRBV11-2; TRBD1 is a possible D gene (5 bases). Germline V gives CDR1 SGHAT, CDR2 FQNNGV. The CDR3 totals 14 residues. V gave up 3 bases and J gave up 4 bases, with 12 bases separating them. The CDR3 spells CASSFTAGRETQYF. DNA for the CDR3: TGTGCCAGCAGCTTCACGGCAGGGCGAGAGACCCAGTACTTC. The variable domain in full, with the rest retrieved from reference TRBV11-2 and TRBJ2-5, is EAGVAQSPRYKIIEKRQSVAFWCNPISGHATLYWYQQILGQGPKLLIQFQNNGVVDDSQLPKDRFSAERLKGVDSTLKIQPAKLEDSAVYLCASSFTAGRETQYFGPGTRLLVL.